What follows are 30 T cell receptor beta chains derived from one specimen sequenced in a study of immune cell composition in non-small cell lung cancer. Normal lung sampling was at least 3 cm from the tumour, as distant as possible. The protocol was immunoSEQ multiplex PCR, while the TCRdb copy is restricted to in-frame clones and leaves out a portion. This sample carries about 6,600 clones, 70% to 85% of them seen once, and the ten largest clones take around 9%. The sample comprised non-adjacent lung tissue. The receptors stem from a human donor with non-small cell lung cancer.

This chain links TRBV29-1 with TRBJ2-1; TRBD2 agrees at 10 bases. The CDR3 extends over 17 amino acids. The ends lost 0 bases at V and 6 bases at J; junction bases unmatched: 11. CDR1 is SQVTM and CDR2 is ANQGSEA in the germline V gene. DNA for the CDR3: TGCAGCGTTGAAGACCCCCTCCTAGCGGGAGTTGCCAATGAGCAGTTCTTC. As protein: CSVEDPLLAGVANEQFF.

The CDR3 DNA is TGTGCCAGCAGTTTAGGAGGGGGCGGCTCCTACGAGCAGTACTTC. This sequence encodes CASSLGGGGSYEQYF. This chain uses TRBV28 with TRBJ2-7; perhaps TRBD1 as D (7 bases). The CDR3 spans 15 residues. Looked up from germline, CDR1 is MDHEN and CDR2 is SYDVKM. The V end was cut by 2 bases, the J end by 0 bases, with 11 bases between.

The chain couples TRBV11-2 to TRBJ2-1, with a tentative D call TRBD2 (5 bases). The CDR3 runs to 14 residues. The germline gives CDR1 SGHAT, CDR2 FQNNGV. The ends were cut back, 6 bases at V and 3 bases at J, with 12 bases in the middle. The CDR3 coding sequence is TGTGCCAGCAGTGCGGGTCGGGGCTACAATGAGCAGTTCTTC. Translating it yields CASSAGRGYNEQFF.

This clone has a single count. The chain couples TRBV5-4 to TRBJ2-7, with TRBD2 as a possible D gene (5 bases). There are 13 residues in the CDR3. V lost 1 base to trimming and J lost 7 bases, with 12 bases between them. CDR1 is SGHNT, CDR2 YYREEE, per germline (reference sequence). CDR3: CASSLSGSSEQYF. The CDR3, as DNA: TGTGCCAGCAGCTTGTCGGGAAGCTCGGAGCAGTACTTC.

J is TRBJ2-1 and V is TRBV9; TRBD2 matches 14 bases. This CDR3 has 19 amino acids. Losses at the gene ends were 0 bases for V and 1 base for J; bases not matched to a gene: 6. The germline gives CDR1 SGDLS, CDR2 YYNGEE. Here the CDR3 reads CASSVARLAGGPSYNEQFF. In DNA, the CDR3 is TGTGCCAGCAGCGTAGCTAGACTAGCGGGGGGGCCTTCCTACAATGAGCAGTTCTTC.

V and J are TRBV2 and TRBJ1-1; the D is unclear. Between the trimmed V and J ends, which lost 10 bases and 0 bases, there was a span of 6 bases. The CDR3 contains 11 residues. The germline gives CDR1 SNHLY, CDR2 FYNNEI. As DNA, the CDR3 is TGTGCCAACTCCATGAACACTGAAGCTTTCTTT. This encodes CANSMNTEAFF.

The rearrangement uses TRBV5-8 and TRBJ2-2; tentative D call: TRBD1 (5 bases). V was clipped by 5 bases and J by 5 bases, with 10 bases between them. The germline gives CDR1 SGHTS, CDR2 YDEGEE. The CDR3 totals 13 residues. CDR3 bases: TGTGCCAGCAGTCTCCAGGGAACCGGGGAGCTGTTTTTT. It specifies CASSLQGTGELFF. Together with reference TRBV5-8 and TRBJ2-2, the CDR3 gives the full variable domain: EAGVTQSPTHLIKTRGQQATLRCSPISGHTSVYWYQQALGLGLQFLLWYDEGEERNRGNFPPRFSGRQFPNYSSELNVNALELEDSALYLCASSLQGTGELFFGEGSRLTVL.

This clone appeared a few times. The rearrangement uses TRBV4-3 and TRBJ1-1; 8 positions match TRBD1. The length of the CDR3 is 15 residues. V trimming: 1 base; J trimming: 4 bases; junction bases outside the gene matches: 5. Germline CDR1 LGHNA, CDR2 YSLEER. CDR3: CASSQGQGYGTEAFF. The DNA of the CDR3 is TGCGCCAGCAGCCAAGGACAGGGGTACGGCACTGAAGCTTTCTTT.

This chain joins TRBV18 and TRBJ2-3; no clear D gene. Trimming cost V 6 bases and J 6 bases, with 10 bases left between them. There are 12 residues in the CDR3. Germline CDR1 reads KGHSH; CDR2 reads LQKENI. Here the CDR3 DNA reads TGTGCCAGCTCCCCCGGGTTGGATACGCAGTATTTT. This codes for CASSPGLDTQYF.

The genes are TRBV4-2 and TRBJ2-3; 8 bases line up with TRBD1. V trimming: 2 bases; J trimming: 2 bases; junction bases outside the gene matches: 21. Germline V gives CDR1 LGHNA, CDR2 YNFKEQ. The CDR3 covers 21 residues. The CDR3 DNA is TGTGCCAGCAGCCAAATGGTTCAAGGACAGGGATGGAGTTGGGCCACAGATACGCAGTATTTT. Translation gives CASSQMVQGQGWSWATDTQYF.

V usage is TRBV4-3 and J usage is TRBJ2-1; TRBD2 matches 10 bases. The ends lost 4 bases at V and 0 bases at J; junction bases unmatched: 6. CDR3 length: 17 amino acids. Germline V gene sequence: CDR1 LGHNA, CDR2 YSLEER. CDR3 nucleotide sequence: TGCGCCAGCAGCCCAGCGGGGGGGCTTAGCTCCTACAATGAGCAGTTCTTC. Its protein product is CASSPAGGLSSYNEQFF.

This clone showed up just once. CDR3 protein: CASSVGGGVNQPQHF. The CDR3 DNA follows: TGTGCCAGCAGCGTAGGGGGGGGTGTAAATCAGCCCCAGCATTTT. V is TRBV9 and J is TRBJ1-5; D perhaps matches TRBD1 (5 bases). CDR1 is SGDLS, CDR2 YYNGEE, per germline. The V end lost 0 bases, the J end lost 4 bases, and 11 bases lay between the germline ends. This CDR3 is 15 amino acids long.

CDR3 bases: TGTGCCAGCAGCTTAGTGGGCGGGGCCGATCCCTACAATGAGCAGTTCTTC. It encodes CASSLVGGADPYNEQFF. V gene TRBV7-8 combines with J gene TRBJ2-1; weak D call: TRBD2 (6 bases). Between the trimmed V and J ends, which lost 1 base and 2 bases, there was a span of 15 bases. Per the germline V gene, CDR1 is SGHVS and CDR2 is FQNEAQ. This CDR3 is built from 17 residues. The full variable domain, with the rest looked up from reference TRBV7-8 and TRBJ2-1, is GAGVSQSPRYKVAKRGQDVALRCDPISGHVSLFWYQQALGQGPEFLTYFQNEAQLDKSGLPSDRFFAERPEGSVSTLKIQRTQQEDSAVYLCASSLVGGADPYNEQFFGPGTRLTVL.

The J gene is TRBJ2-2, the V gene TRBV4-3; no clear D. The length of the CDR3 is 14 residues. CDR1 LGHNA and CDR2 YSLEER come from the germline V gene. V dropped 4 bases and J dropped 1 base, with 7 bases sitting between them. In DNA form, the CDR3 reads TGCGCCAGCAGCCGCGATGGGAACACCGGGGAGCTGTTTTTT. This codes for CASSRDGNTGELFF.

This rearrangement joins TRBV11-2 to TRBJ2-5; TRBD2 matches at 7 bases. The CDR3 is 18 residues long. In germline, CDR1 is SGHAT, CDR2 FQNNGV. J lost 5 bases, V lost 5 bases, and 20 bases had no gene match. The CDR3 DNA follows: TGTGCCAGCAGCCTCGGGGTAGATGCCAGCCCCGGGGGGGAGACCCAGTACTTC. It specifies CASSLGVDASPGGETQYF.

The chain is built from TRBV4-2 and TRBJ2-2; 13 nucleotides agree with TRBD2. The CDR3 has 18 amino acids. V lost 1 base and J lost 2; bases outside the gene matches: 4. The V gene's germline CDR1 is LGHNA and CDR2 YNFKEQ. Here the CDR3 DNA reads TGTGCCAGCAGCCAAGGGACTAGCGGGGGACAAAACACCGGGGAGCTGTTTTTT. Translated: CASSQGTSGGQNTGELFF.

The rearrangement uses TRBV11-2 and TRBJ2-7; no firm D call. CDR3 length: 14 residues. Per the germline V gene, CDR1 is SGHAT and CDR2 is FQNNGV. Trimming took 4 bases from V and 0 from J, leaving 10 bases between them. CDR3 DNA: TGTGCCAGCAGCTCCAGACGGAGCTCCTACGAGCAGTACTTC. This codes for CASSSRRSSYEQYF.

The chain recombines TRBV6-5 with TRBJ2-1, with unresolved D. V lost 7 bases, J lost 5 bases, and 15 bases lay in between. Germline V gene lookup returns CDR1 MNHEY and CDR2 SVGAGI. The CDR3 totals 14 residues. DNA of the CDR3: TGTGCCAGCACTCCGTACCCCCCGGACAATGAGCAGTTCTTC. Its protein is CASTPYPPDNEQFF.

The chain carries TRBV5-1 and TRBJ2-5; tentatively, D is TRBD2 (6 bases). CDR1 and CDR2 from the germline V gene are SGHRS and YFSETQ. CDR3 length equals 14 residues. Trimming took off 0 bases at V and 4 bases at J, with 10 bases between the two ends. DNA for the CDR3: TGCGCCAGCAGCTTGGTTCCAGCGGGAGAGACCCAGTACTTC. Its translation is CASSLVPAGETQYF.

This clone was observed a few times. This chain's CDR3 is CASSQQEGGRFGYTF. The CDR3 DNA follows: TGCGCCAGCAGCCAACAGGAAGGGGGTCGGTTTGGCTACACCTTC. The gene calls are TRBV4-1 and TRBJ1-2, with a tentative D call TRBD1 (6 bases). The ends were cut back, 2 bases at V and 7 bases at J, with 17 bases in the middle. This CDR3 has 15 residues. CDR1 is MGHRA, CDR2 YSYEKL, per germline.

The chain is built from TRBV5-1 and TRBJ2-1; TRBD2 matches 12 bases. Germline V gene data show CDR1 as SGHRS and CDR2 as YFSETQ. There are 15 residues in the CDR3. V lost 4 bases, J lost 4 bases, and 3 bases stayed unmatched. CDR3 sequence: CASSPLAGGYNEQFF. CDR3 coding DNA: TGCGCCAGCAGCCCTCTAGCGGGAGGGTACAATGAGCAGTTCTTC.

The genes are TRBV5-4 and TRBJ1-2; TRBD1 might be the D (5 bases). The CDR3 is 13 amino acids. The germline gives CDR1 SGHNT, CDR2 YYREEE (reference sequence). V was cut by 2 bases and J by 3 bases, with 8 bases left in between. CDR3 protein: CASSLVRDYGYTF. The DNA of the CDR3 is TGTGCCAGCAGCTTAGTCAGGGACTATGGCTACACCTTC.

Only a few counts were recorded for this clone. V usage is TRBV6-5 and J usage is TRBJ2-7, with 8 bases identical to TRBD2. Trimming removed 4 bases from V and 5 bases from J; junction bases left unmatched: 10. The CDR3 has 15 residues. CDR1 and CDR2 (germline): MNHEY, SVGAGI. The CDR3 is CASSSLSGEMDEQYF. The CDR3 bases are TGTGCCAGCAGTTCCCTTAGCGGGGAGATGGACGAGCAGTACTTC.

CDR3 DNA sequence: TGTGCCAGTAGTATTGGGTTCGCGGCAGGGTCCTACGAGCAGTACTTC. It is translated as CASSIGFAAGSYEQYF. This sequence joins TRBV19 and TRBJ2-7, with D possibly matching TRBD1 (5 bases). The CDR3 contains 16 residues. Germline CDR1 reads LNHDA; CDR2 reads SQIVND (reference sequence). The germline V and J ends were trimmed by 3 bases and 1 base, with 16 bases remaining between them.

This clone was observed a handful of times. This rearrangement joins TRBV5-5 to TRBJ1-2; possibly TRBD1 for D (5 bases). CDR1 is SGHKS and CDR2 is YYEKEE in the germline V gene (reference sequence). Trimming took 3 bases from V and 5 from J, leaving 20 bases between them. The length of the CDR3 is 16 residues. CDR3 sequence: CASSSLWEGRLYGYTF. The CDR3 DNA reads TGTGCCAGCAGCTCACTTTGGGAGGGGAGGTTGTATGGCTACACCTTC.

The CDR3 DNA follows: TGTGCCAGCACCGGGACAGGGTTGGCTGGCTACACCTTC. Protein product: CASTGTGLAGYTF. This chain connects TRBV18 to TRBJ1-2, with TRBD1 matching over 9 bases. The V gene end was trimmed by 8 bases and the J gene end by 7 bases; junction bases not matched to a gene: 8. This CDR3 is 13 amino acids long. CDR1 is KGHSH, CDR2 LQKENI, per germline.

The rearrangement uses TRBV4-1 and TRBJ2-2; tentative D call: TRBD1 (6 bases). Germline CDR1 MGHRA, CDR2 YSYEKL. The germline V and J ends were trimmed by 1 base and 2 bases, with 8 bases remaining between them. The CDR3 is made up of 15 amino acids. Written as DNA, the CDR3 is TGCGCCAGCAGCCAAGGGACAGCAAACACCGGGGAGCTGTTTTTT. Its translation is CASSQGTANTGELFF.

This clone appeared once. This chain links TRBV7-9 with TRBJ1-2; 8 nucleotides align to TRBD1. The CDR3 covers 14 residues. CDR1 is SEHNR, CDR2 FQNEAQ, per germline (reference sequence). Trimming cost V 2 bases and J 3 bases; bases outside gene matches: 2. The CDR3 here is CASSLQDRDYGYTF. In nucleotides, the CDR3 is TGTGCCAGCAGCTTACAGGACAGGGACTATGGCTACACCTTC.

This chain connects TRBV5-5 to TRBJ2-2; D may be TRBD2 (5 bases). The CDR3 spans 14 residues. Germline assignment: CDR1 SGHKS and CDR2 YYEKEE (reference sequence). V lost 4 bases and J 6 bases, leaving 13 bases between the germline ends. DNA for the CDR3: TGTGCCAGCAGCCCGGAGGCGATTGCCGGGGAGCTGTTTTTT. Its translation is CASSPEAIAGELFF. The full variable domain, completed using reference TRBV5-5 and TRBJ2-2, is DAGVTQSPTHLIKTRGQQVTLRCSPISGHKSVSWYQQVLGQGPQFIFQYYEKEERGRGNFPDRFSARQFPNYSSELNVNALLLGDSALYLCASSPEAIAGELFFGEGSRLTVL.

This clone was seen once. This rearrangement joins TRBV11-3 to TRBJ1-1; D gene ambiguous. Germline V gene lookup returns CDR1 SGHNT and CDR2 YENEEA. The V end lost 2 bases, the J end lost 1 base, and 5 bases lay between the germline ends. The CDR3 is 13 residues long. Here the CDR3 reads CASSLHSNTEAFF. For the CDR3, the DNA is TGTGCCAGCAGCTTACACTCGAACACTGAAGCTTTCTTT.